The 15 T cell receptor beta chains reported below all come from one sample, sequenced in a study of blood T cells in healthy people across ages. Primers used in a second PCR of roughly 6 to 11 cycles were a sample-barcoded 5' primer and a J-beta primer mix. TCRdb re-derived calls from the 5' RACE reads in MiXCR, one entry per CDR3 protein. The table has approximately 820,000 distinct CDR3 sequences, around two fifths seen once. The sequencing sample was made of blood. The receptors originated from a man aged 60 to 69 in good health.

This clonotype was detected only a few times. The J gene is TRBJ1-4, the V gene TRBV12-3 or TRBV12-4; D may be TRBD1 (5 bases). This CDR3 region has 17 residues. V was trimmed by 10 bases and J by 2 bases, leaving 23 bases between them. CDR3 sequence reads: CATANGGGGSTNEKLFF. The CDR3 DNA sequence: TGTGCCACAGCGAACGGCGGGGGGGGATCTACTAATGAAAAACTGTTTTTT.

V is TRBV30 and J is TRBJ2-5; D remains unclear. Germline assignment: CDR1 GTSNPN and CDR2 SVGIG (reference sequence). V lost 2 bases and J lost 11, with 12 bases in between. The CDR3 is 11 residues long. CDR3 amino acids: CAWSRKAEQYF. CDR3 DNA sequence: TGTGCCTGGAGTCGTAAGGCTGAGCAGTACTTC.

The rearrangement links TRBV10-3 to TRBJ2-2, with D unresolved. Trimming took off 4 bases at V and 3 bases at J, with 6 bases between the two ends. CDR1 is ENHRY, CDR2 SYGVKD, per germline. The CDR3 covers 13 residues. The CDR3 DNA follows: TGTGCCATCAGTGTTGTAGACACCGGGGAGCTGTTTTTT. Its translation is CAISVVDTGELFF.

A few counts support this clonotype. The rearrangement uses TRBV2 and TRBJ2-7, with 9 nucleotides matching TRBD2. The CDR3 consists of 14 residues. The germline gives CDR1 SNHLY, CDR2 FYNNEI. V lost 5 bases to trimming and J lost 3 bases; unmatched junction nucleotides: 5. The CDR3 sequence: CASSLSGGLYEQYF. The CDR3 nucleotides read TGTGCCAGCAGTCTCAGCGGGGGGCTCTACGAGCAGTACTTC.

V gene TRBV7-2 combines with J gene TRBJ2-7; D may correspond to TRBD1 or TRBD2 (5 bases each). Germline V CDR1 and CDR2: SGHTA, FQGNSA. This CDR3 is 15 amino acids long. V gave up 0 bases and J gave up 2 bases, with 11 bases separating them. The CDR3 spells CASSLAPGRAYEQYF. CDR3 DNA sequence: TGTGCCAGCAGCTTAGCGCCGGGGCGGGCCTACGAGCAGTACTTC.

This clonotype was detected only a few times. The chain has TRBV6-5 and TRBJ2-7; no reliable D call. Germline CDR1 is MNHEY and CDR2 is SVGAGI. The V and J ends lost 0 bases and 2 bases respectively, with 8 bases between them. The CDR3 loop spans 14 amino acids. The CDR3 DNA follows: TGTGCCAGCAGTTACTCAGGGCCTACCTACGAGCAGTACTTC. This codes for CASSYSGPTYEQYF.

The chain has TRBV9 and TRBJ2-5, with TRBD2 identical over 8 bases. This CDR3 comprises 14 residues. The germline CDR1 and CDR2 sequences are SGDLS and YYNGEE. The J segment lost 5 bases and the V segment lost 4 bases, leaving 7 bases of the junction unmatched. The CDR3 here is CASSSRTSLETQYF. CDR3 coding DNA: TGTGCCAGCAGCTCAAGGACTAGCCTGGAGACCCAGTACTTC.

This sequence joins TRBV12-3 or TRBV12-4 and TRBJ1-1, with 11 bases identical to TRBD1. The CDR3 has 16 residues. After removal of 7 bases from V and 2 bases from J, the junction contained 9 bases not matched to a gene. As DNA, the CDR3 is TGTGCCAGCACCGAAAGGACAGGGGGCGCAAACACTGAAGCTTTCTTT. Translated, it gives CASTERTGGANTEAFF.

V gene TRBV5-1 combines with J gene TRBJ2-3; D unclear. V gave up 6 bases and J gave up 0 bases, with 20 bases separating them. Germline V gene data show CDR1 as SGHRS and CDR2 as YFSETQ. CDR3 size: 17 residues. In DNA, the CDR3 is TGCGCCAGCAACAACCTTTTGACGTCTACTAGCACAGATACGCAGTATTTT. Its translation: CASNNLLTSTSTDTQYF.

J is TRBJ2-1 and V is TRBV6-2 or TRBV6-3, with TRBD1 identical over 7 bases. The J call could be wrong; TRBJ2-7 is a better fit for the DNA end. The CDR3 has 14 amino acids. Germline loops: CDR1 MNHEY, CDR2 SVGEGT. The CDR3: CASSYTQGTYEQYF. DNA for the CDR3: TGTGCCAGCAGTTACACACAGGGGACCTACGAGCAGTACTTC.

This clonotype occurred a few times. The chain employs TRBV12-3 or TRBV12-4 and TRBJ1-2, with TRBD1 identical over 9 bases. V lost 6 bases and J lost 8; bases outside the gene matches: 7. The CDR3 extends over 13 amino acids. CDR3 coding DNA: TGTGCCAGCAGCCCCAGGACAGGGGTCGGCTACACCTTC. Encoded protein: CASSPRTGVGYTF.

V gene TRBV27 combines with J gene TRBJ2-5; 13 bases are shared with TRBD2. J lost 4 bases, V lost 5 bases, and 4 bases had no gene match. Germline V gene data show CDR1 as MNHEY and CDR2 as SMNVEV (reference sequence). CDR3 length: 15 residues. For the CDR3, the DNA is TGTGCCAGCAGTCCCGGGACTAGCGGGGCAGAGACCCAGTACTTC. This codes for CASSPGTSGAETQYF.

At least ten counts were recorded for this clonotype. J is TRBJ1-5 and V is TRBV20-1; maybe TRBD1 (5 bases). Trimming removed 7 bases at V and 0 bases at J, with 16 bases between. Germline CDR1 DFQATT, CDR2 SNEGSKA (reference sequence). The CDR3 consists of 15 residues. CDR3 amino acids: CSVRGLRGSNQPQHF. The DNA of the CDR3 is TGCAGTGTGCGGGGACTTAGGGGTAGCAATCAGCCCCAGCATTTT.

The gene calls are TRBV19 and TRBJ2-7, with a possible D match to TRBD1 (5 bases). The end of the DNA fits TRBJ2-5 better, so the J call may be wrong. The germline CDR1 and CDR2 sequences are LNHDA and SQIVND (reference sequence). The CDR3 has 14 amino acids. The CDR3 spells CASSLPGSGETQYF. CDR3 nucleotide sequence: TGTGCCAGTAGTTTACCAGGGTCAGGGGAGACCCAGTACTTC.

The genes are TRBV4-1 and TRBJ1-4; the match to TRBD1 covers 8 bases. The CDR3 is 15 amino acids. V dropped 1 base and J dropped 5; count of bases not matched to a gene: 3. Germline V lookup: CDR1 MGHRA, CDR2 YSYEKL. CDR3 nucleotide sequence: TGCGCCAGCAGCCAAGCGGACAGGGCAAATGAAAAACTGTTTTTT. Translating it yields CASSQADRANEKLFF.